These T cell receptor beta chains were read from a single sample in a study of T cell responses to AZD1222 COVID-19 vaccine. Clones were read by immunoSEQ multiplex PCR, and TCRdb kept only the in-frame ones, dropping some. Found here are approximately 100,000 clones, approximately 96% of them singletons; the top ten hold 2.2%. The material sequenced was peripheral blood, taken on day 0 of AZD1222 vaccination. These receptors came from an adult in good health. CDR3s include the opening cysteine and the closing phenylalanine or tryptophan. Each record gives: D gene, clone size, J gene, V gene, CDR3 DNA, CDR3 protein. The D gene is left open where the match is weak. Expanded clones are given a class, and other clones once, few, many or no size at all.

D gene: TRBD1
clone size: -
J gene: TRBJ1-4
V gene: TRBV5-1
CDR3 DNA: TGCGCCAGCAGCTCGGACAGGGGGCGGCGGGAAAAACTGTTTTTT
CDR3 protein: CASSSDRGRREKLFF

D gene: TRBD1
clone size: -
J gene: TRBJ2-7
V gene: TRBV5-1
CDR3 DNA: TGCGCCAGCAGCGAACGGACAGGGACCTACGAGCAGTACTTC
CDR3 protein: CASSERTGTYEQYF

D gene: TRBD1
clone size: -
J gene: TRBJ1-5
V gene: TRBV27
CDR3 DNA: TGTGCCAGCAGTCACGGACAGGTTCAGCCCCAGCATTTT
CDR3 protein: CASSHGQVQPQHF

D gene: -
clone size: -
J gene: TRBJ1-3
V gene: TRBV30
CDR3 DNA: TGTGCCTGGAGTGCTCGGGCCAACACCATATATTTT
CDR3 protein: CAWSARANTIYF

D gene: -
clone size: -
J gene: TRBJ1-2
V gene: TRBV6-5
CDR3 DNA: TGTGCCAGCACTGCAAACTATGGCTACACCTTC
CDR3 protein: CASTANYGYTF

D gene: -
clone size: -
J gene: TRBJ2-2
V gene: TRBV6-5
CDR3 DNA: TGTGCCAGCAGTTCCAGGGGGGACACCGGGGAGCTGTTTTTT
CDR3 protein: CASSSRGDTGELFF

D gene: -
clone size: once
J gene: TRBJ1-4
V gene: TRBV6-5
CDR3 DNA: TGTGCCAGCCGGACAGTGCGTTTTGAAAAACTGTTTTTT
CDR3 protein: CASRTVRFEKLFF

D gene: -
clone size: -
J gene: TRBJ1-5
V gene: TRBV28
CDR3 DNA: TGTGCCAGCATTTTCGGGTATAGCAATCAGCCCCAGCATTTT
CDR3 protein: CASIFGYSNQPQHF

D gene: -
clone size: -
J gene: TRBJ1-3
V gene: TRBV6-5
CDR3 DNA: TGTGCCAGCAGTTACGGGGAATCTGGAAACACCATATATTTT
CDR3 protein: CASSYGESGNTIYF

D gene: -
clone size: -
J gene: TRBJ2-7
V gene: TRBV7-6
CDR3 DNA: TGTGCCAGCAGCTTAGGTACGGGGAGCTCCTACGAGCAGTACTTC
CDR3 protein: CASSLGTGSSYEQYF

D gene: -
clone size: -
J gene: TRBJ1-1
V gene: TRBV5-1
CDR3 DNA: TGCGCCAGCAGCTTGGGTCTCCTAGGGACTGAAGCTTTCTTT
CDR3 protein: CASSLGLLGTEAFF

D gene: -
clone size: -
J gene: TRBJ1-5
V gene: TRBV27
CDR3 DNA: TGTGCCAGCAGTTTGGGGACGCATTATCAGCCCCAGCATTTT
CDR3 protein: CASSLGTHYQPQHF

D gene: -
clone size: -
J gene: TRBJ1-1
V gene: TRBV28
CDR3 DNA: TGTGCCAGCAGTTCTCCTCGGGACATTTTTTTCACTGAAGCTTTCTTT
CDR3 protein: CASSSPRDIFFTEAFF

D gene: TRBD2
clone size: -
J gene: TRBJ2-2
V gene: TRBV27
CDR3 DNA: TGTGCCAGCAGTTCCTCGGGACTAGCAGTACGCGGGGAGCTGTTTTTT
CDR3 protein: CASSSSGLAVRGELFF

D gene: -
clone size: -
J gene: TRBJ1-1
V gene: TRBV7-9
CDR3 DNA: TGTGCCAGCAGCCCAATAGGCCAGCCGACTGAAGCTTTCTTT
CDR3 protein: CASSPIGQPTEAFF

D gene: -
clone size: -
J gene: TRBJ2-1
V gene: TRBV2
CDR3 DNA: TGTGCCAGCAGTTGGCTTAGCGGCAATGAGCAGTTCTTC
CDR3 protein: CASSWLSGNEQFF

D gene: TRBD1
clone size: -
J gene: TRBJ1-5
V gene: TRBV24-1
CDR3 DNA: TGTGCCACCGGAGACAGGGGCAATCAGCCCCAGCATTTT
CDR3 protein: CATGDRGNQPQHF

D gene: -
clone size: -
J gene: TRBJ1-1
V gene: TRBV6-2/TRBV6-3
CDR3 DNA: TGTGCCAGCAGTTACCCTGACATGGGGGACACTGAAGCTTTCTTT
CDR3 protein: CASSYPDMGDTEAFF

D gene: -
clone size: -
J gene: TRBJ1-1
V gene: TRBV6-2/TRBV6-3
CDR3 DNA: TGTGCCAGCAGTTACTCAAGGGTACGGACTGAAGCTTTCTTT
CDR3 protein: CASSYSRVRTEAFF

D gene: TRBD2
clone size: -
J gene: TRBJ2-3
V gene: TRBV6-2/TRBV6-3
CDR3 DNA: TGTGCCAGCAGTTACTTGAAGCGGGAGGGCAAAGATACGCAGTATTTT
CDR3 protein: CASSYLKREGKDTQYF

D gene: -
clone size: -
J gene: TRBJ1-1
V gene: TRBV19
CDR3 DNA: TGTGCCAGTAGTATAGGCAGGAAGAACACTGAAGCTTTCTTT
CDR3 protein: CASSIGRKNTEAFF

D gene: -
clone size: -
J gene: TRBJ2-6
V gene: TRBV15
CDR3 DNA: TGTGCCACCAGCAGAGAGGAGGGCTCTGGGGCCAACGTCCTGACTTTC
CDR3 protein: CATSREEGSGANVLTF

D gene: TRBD2
clone size: -
J gene: TRBJ2-3
V gene: TRBV7-2
CDR3 DNA: TGTGCCAGCAGCCCCTCGCGGGGGGCTATAAGAAGCACAGATACGCAGTATTTT
CDR3 protein: CASSPSRGAIRSTDTQYF

D gene: -
clone size: -
J gene: TRBJ1-2
V gene: TRBV5-8
CDR3 DNA: TGTGCCAGCAGCTTGGAGGGGCTGGGCTATGGCTACACCTTC
CDR3 protein: CASSLEGLGYGYTF

D gene: -
clone size: -
J gene: TRBJ1-6
V gene: TRBV3-1/TRBV3-2
CDR3 DNA: TGTGCCAGCAGCCAGCCCCCGAGTTTAAATTCACCCCTCCACTTT
CDR3 protein: CASSQPPSLNSPLHF

D gene: -
clone size: -
J gene: TRBJ1-1
V gene: TRBV19
CDR3 DNA: TGTGCCAGTAGTATGGGGGGGTTTGCGAACACTGAAGCTTTCTTT
CDR3 protein: CASSMGGFANTEAFF

D gene: -
clone size: few
J gene: TRBJ2-5
V gene: TRBV11-3
CDR3 DNA: TGTGCCAGCAGCTTAGGCCCGACCGGGGAGACCCAGTACTTC
CDR3 protein: CASSLGPTGETQYF

D gene: -
clone size: -
J gene: TRBJ2-5
V gene: TRBV10-3
CDR3 DNA: TGTGCCATCAGTGAACGGTCCACAGGCCAAGAGACCCAGTACTTC
CDR3 protein: CAISERSTGQETQYF

D gene: TRBD1
clone size: -
J gene: TRBJ1-1
V gene: TRBV6-1
CDR3 DNA: TGTGCCAGCAGTGACGACAGGGGCTCGAACACTGAAGCTTTCTTT
CDR3 protein: CASSDDRGSNTEAFF

D gene: -
clone size: once
J gene: TRBJ2-1
V gene: TRBV30
CDR3 DNA: TGTGCCTGGAGTGTACAGGGCCTGGAGTACAATGAGCAGTTCTTC
CDR3 protein: CAWSVQGLEYNEQFF

D gene: -
clone size: -
J gene: TRBJ2-3
V gene: TRBV3-1/TRBV3-2
CDR3 DNA: TGTGCCAGCAGCCAAGCGGGGACAGATACGCAGTATTTT
CDR3 protein: CASSQAGTDTQYF

D gene: -
clone size: -
J gene: TRBJ1-1
V gene: TRBV7-9
CDR3 DNA: TGTGCCAGCAGCGGACAGCGTTTAGATGAAGCTTTCTTT
CDR3 protein: CASSGQRLDEAFF

D gene: TRBD1
clone size: -
J gene: TRBJ1-5
V gene: TRBV2
CDR3 DNA: TGTGCCAGCAGTGATGGAGGACAGGAGAATCAGCCCCAGCATTTT
CDR3 protein: CASSDGGQENQPQHF

D gene: -
clone size: -
J gene: TRBJ1-1
V gene: TRBV27
CDR3 DNA: TGTGCCAGCAGTTTATCGGGCGGACTGAAAGGAACTGAAGCTTTCTTT
CDR3 protein: CASSLSGGLKGTEAFF

D gene: TRBD1
clone size: -
J gene: TRBJ1-6
V gene: TRBV4-1
CDR3 DNA: TGCGCCAGCAGTACTACTCGGGACAGGGACTCACCCCTCCACTTT
CDR3 protein: CASSTTRDRDSPLHF

D gene: -
clone size: -
J gene: TRBJ2-1
V gene: TRBV3-1/TRBV3-2
CDR3 DNA: TGTGCCAGCAGCCTAACTAGTGTGGTCAATGAGCAGTTCTTC
CDR3 protein: CASSLTSVVNEQFF

D gene: -
clone size: -
J gene: TRBJ1-2
V gene: TRBV5-1
CDR3 DNA: TGCGCCAGCAGCTCAATGGGGGAATATGTGCGAAACTATGGCTACACCTTC
CDR3 protein: CASSSMGEYVRNYGYTF

D gene: -
clone size: -
J gene: TRBJ2-1
V gene: TRBV28
CDR3 DNA: TGTGCCAGCATAACCGGGACTTTAAAAAATGAGCAGTTCTTC
CDR3 protein: CASITGTLKNEQFF

D gene: TRBD2
clone size: -
J gene: TRBJ2-7
V gene: TRBV27
CDR3 DNA: TGTGCCAGCAGTTTATCGACGCGGGGGGGCGTGTACGAGCAGTACTTC
CDR3 protein: CASSLSTRGGVYEQYF

D gene: -
clone size: -
J gene: TRBJ1-5
V gene: TRBV27
CDR3 DNA: TGTGCCAGCAGGTACGGTAGCAATCAGCCCCAGCATTTT
CDR3 protein: CASRYGSNQPQHF

D gene: -
clone size: -
J gene: TRBJ1-2
V gene: TRBV5-8
CDR3 DNA: TGTGCCAGCAGCTTGAGCGGGGGGCCTCACTATGGCTACACCTTT
CDR3 protein: CASSLSGGPHYGYTF

D gene: TRBD1
clone size: -
J gene: TRBJ1-4
V gene: TRBV27
CDR3 DNA: TGTGCCAGCAGTCCAGGGGGAGAAAAACTGTTTTTT
CDR3 protein: CASSPGGEKLFF

D gene: -
clone size: -
J gene: TRBJ1-1
V gene: TRBV9
CDR3 DNA: TGTGCCAGCAGCGTAGGAGGGGGTACCACTGAAGCTTTCTTT
CDR3 protein: CASSVGGGTTEAFF